This is a list of T cell receptor beta chains from one sample in a study of blood T cells in healthy people across ages. A single record per CDR3 protein comes from TCRdb applying MiXCR to the 5' RACE reads. The sample consists of more than 650,000 distinct CDR3 sequences, 20% to 25% of them appearing once. The material sequenced was blood. All receptors come from a man between 70 and 80 years old in good health. The CDR3 runs from the conserved cysteine through the conserved F or W. The order of the fields is CDR3 DNA, CDR3 protein, D gene, clone size, J gene, V gene. The D gene is left open where the match is weak. Where a row states a size, it is once, few, many or the class of an expanded clone; other rows omit it.

CDR3 DNA: TGTGCCAGCAAATCACAGGGGGGATCCGGCTACACCTTC
CDR3 protein: CASKSQGGSGYTF
D gene: TRBD1
clone size: -
J gene: TRBJ1-2
V gene: TRBV2

CDR3 DNA: TGTGCCAGCAGTTTTGGGGGGGGACAGGCGCGGTCTGAAGCTTTCTTT
CDR3 protein: CASSFGGGQARSEAFF
D gene: TRBD1
clone size: -
J gene: TRBJ1-1
V gene: TRBV12-3/TRBV12-4

CDR3 DNA: TGTGCCAGCAGCTTAAGGCCCCAGGGTTCTGAAAAACTGTTTTTT
CDR3 protein: CASSLRPQGSEKLFF
D gene: -
clone size: -
J gene: TRBJ1-4
V gene: TRBV11-2

CDR3 DNA: TGCGCCAGCAGCGATTTCAGGGGAGCCAAAAACATTCAGTACTTC
CDR3 protein: CASSDFRGAKNIQYF
D gene: -
clone size: -
J gene: TRBJ2-4
V gene: TRBV5-1

CDR3 DNA: TGTGCCAGCAGCCAAGCGGACTTTTACAATGAGCAGTTCTTC
CDR3 protein: CASSQADFYNEQFF
D gene: -
clone size: -
J gene: TRBJ2-1
V gene: TRBV3-1

CDR3 DNA: TGCGCCAGCAGCTTGTGGGCCGCGGGGGAAAAACTGTTTTTT
CDR3 protein: CASSLWAAGEKLFF
D gene: -
clone size: -
J gene: TRBJ1-4
V gene: TRBV5-1

CDR3 DNA: TGTGCCAGCAGTTACTCCACAGTCTCCACTGAAGCTTTCTTT
CDR3 protein: CASSYSTVSTEAFF
D gene: -
clone size: many
J gene: TRBJ1-1
V gene: TRBV6-2/TRBV6-3

CDR3 DNA: TGCAGCGTCTTGGGCAGGATCTACGAGCAGTACTTC
CDR3 protein: CSVLGRIYEQYF
D gene: -
clone size: -
J gene: TRBJ2-7
V gene: TRBV29-1

CDR3 DNA: TGTGCCAGCAGCGAGTATGGGGGCTACAATGAGCAGTTCTTC
CDR3 protein: CASSEYGGYNEQFF
D gene: -
clone size: -
J gene: TRBJ2-1
V gene: TRBV9

CDR3 DNA: TGCAGCGTTGAAGGGGGCCCCCGAATCTCCTACAATGAGCAGTTCTTC
CDR3 protein: CSVEGGPRISYNEQFF
D gene: -
clone size: few
J gene: TRBJ2-1
V gene: TRBV29-1

CDR3 DNA: TGTGCCACCACGTACCGGGGGACAGGGCACAATGAGCAGTTCTTC
CDR3 protein: CATTYRGTGHNEQFF
D gene: TRBD1
clone size: many
J gene: TRBJ2-1
V gene: TRBV24-1

CDR3 DNA: TGCGCCAGCAGCTTGGGGGATACAGATACGCAGTATTTT
CDR3 protein: CASSLGDTDTQYF
D gene: -
clone size: many
J gene: TRBJ2-3
V gene: TRBV5-1

CDR3 DNA: TGTGCCATCAAAGGGACTAGTTCCAACAATGAGCAGTTCTTC
CDR3 protein: CAIKGTSSNNEQFF
D gene: TRBD2
clone size: -
J gene: TRBJ2-1
V gene: TRBV10-3

CDR3 DNA: TGTGCCAGCAGCCAAGGGCTCCTCGGGGGAGGGCACAATGAGCAGTTCTTC
CDR3 protein: CASSQGLLGGGHNEQFF
D gene: TRBD2
clone size: few
J gene: TRBJ2-1
V gene: TRBV14

CDR3 DNA: TGTGCCAGCAGCGCGATGAGGGGTCAGGTGGATGAAAAACTGTTTTTT
CDR3 protein: CASSAMRGQVDEKLFF
D gene: -
clone size: few
J gene: TRBJ1-4
V gene: TRBV7-9

CDR3 DNA: TGCGCCAGCAGCTTCTCGGCCCCGAACACTGAAGCTTTCTTT
CDR3 protein: CASSFSAPNTEAFF
D gene: -
clone size: few
J gene: TRBJ1-1
V gene: TRBV5-1

CDR3 DNA: TGCGCCAGCAAGGAGATTGGGGCAGATACGCAGTATTTT
CDR3 protein: CASKEIGADTQYF
D gene: -
clone size: -
J gene: TRBJ2-3
V gene: TRBV5-1

CDR3 DNA: TGCGCCAGCAGCTTGGTCGGCGACAGCCTGAACACTGAAGCTTTCTTT
CDR3 protein: CASSLVGDSLNTEAFF
D gene: -
clone size: -
J gene: TRBJ1-1
V gene: TRBV5-1

CDR3 DNA: TGCAGTGCTAGGCGGGGCGGGGGGGCCATAGATACGCAGTATTTT
CDR3 protein: CSARRGGGAIDTQYF
D gene: TRBD2
clone size: -
J gene: TRBJ2-3
V gene: TRBV20-1

CDR3 DNA: TGTGCCAGCAGTTACTCGATGGGCGGTTCGGATGAGACCCAGTACTTC
CDR3 protein: CASSYSMGGSDETQYF
D gene: -
clone size: -
J gene: TRBJ2-5
V gene: TRBV6-6

CDR3 DNA: TGTGCCAGCAGCCATGGGTCCTACTATGGCTACACCTTC
CDR3 protein: CASSHGSYYGYTF
D gene: -
clone size: few
J gene: TRBJ1-2
V gene: TRBV3-1

CDR3 DNA: TGTGCCAGCAGTTTATTCTGGACGCACGACGAGCAGTACTTC
CDR3 protein: CASSLFWTHDEQYF
D gene: -
clone size: -
J gene: TRBJ2-7
V gene: TRBV27

CDR3 DNA: TGTGCCAGCACCGGAAGCGGGAGAGGAAAAGAGACCCAGTACTTC
CDR3 protein: CASTGSGRGKETQYF
D gene: TRBD2
clone size: -
J gene: TRBJ2-5
V gene: TRBV6-6

CDR3 DNA: TGCAGTGCTACCCAAGGGGGCAGGGGGCGCGATGAGCAGTTCTTC
CDR3 protein: CSATQGGRGRDEQFF
D gene: TRBD1
clone size: few
J gene: TRBJ2-1
V gene: TRBV20-1

CDR3 DNA: TGTGCCAGCAGCCGCCGCCCTTTCTTTGATGGCTACACCTTC
CDR3 protein: CASSRRPFFDGYTF
D gene: -
clone size: few
J gene: TRBJ1-2
V gene: TRBV3-1

CDR3 DNA: TGTGCCAGCAGCTTACAACTCTCCTACGAGCGGTACTTC
CDR3 protein: CASSLQLSYERYF
D gene: -
clone size: -
J gene: TRBJ2-7
V gene: TRBV7-2

CDR3 DNA: TGTGCCAGCAGTCCTACCCCCGGTGATGTTTCCGGACTAGATTCAGATACGCAGTATTTT
CDR3 protein: CASSPTPGDVSGLDSDTQYF
D gene: TRBD2
clone size: -
J gene: TRBJ2-3
V gene: TRBV12-3/TRBV12-4

CDR3 DNA: TGCAGTGCTATGTTCGGGGGGGCCGGCGGGGAGCTGTTTTTT
CDR3 protein: CSAMFGGAGGELFF
D gene: TRBD2
clone size: few
J gene: TRBJ2-2
V gene: TRBV20-1

CDR3 DNA: TGTGCCAGCAATCGGGGACTAGCTCGCGATGAGCAGTTCTTC
CDR3 protein: CASNRGLARDEQFF
D gene: TRBD2
clone size: -
J gene: TRBJ2-1
V gene: TRBV12-3/TRBV12-4

CDR3 DNA: TGCAGTGCTAGAGAGGCCGGAGGGGCCCAGCCCCAGCATTTT
CDR3 protein: CSAREAGGAQPQHF
D gene: -
clone size: -
J gene: TRBJ1-5
V gene: TRBV20-1

CDR3 DNA: TGTGCCAGTAGACAGCGGGGGGCCACCATTGGGACGCAGTATTTT
CDR3 protein: CASRQRGATIGTQYF
D gene: TRBD2
clone size: few
J gene: TRBJ2-3
V gene: TRBV7-2

CDR3 DNA: TGCAGTGCTCTTTCCGGGGGGGTCACCAATGAGCAGTTCTTC
CDR3 protein: CSALSGGVTNEQFF
D gene: TRBD2
clone size: -
J gene: TRBJ2-1
V gene: TRBV20-1

CDR3 DNA: TGTGCCAGCAGCGATACGGGCCTCAACTATGGCTACACCTTC
CDR3 protein: CASSDTGLNYGYTF
D gene: -
clone size: -
J gene: TRBJ1-2
V gene: TRBV12-3/TRBV12-4

CDR3 DNA: TGTGCCAGCAGTATTGGACAGGTCCAAGAGACCCAGTACTTC
CDR3 protein: CASSIGQVQETQYF
D gene: TRBD1
clone size: few
J gene: TRBJ2-5
V gene: TRBV12-3/TRBV12-4

CDR3 DNA: TGTGCCAGCAGTACCACTAGCGGGGGGGCCTTGGAGCAGTTCTTC
CDR3 protein: CASSTTSGGALEQFF
D gene: TRBD2
clone size: few
J gene: TRBJ2-1
V gene: TRBV12-3/TRBV12-4

CDR3 DNA: TGTGCCAGCACCATAAGGGGCGCCCAGTACTTC
CDR3 protein: CASTIRGAQYF
D gene: -
clone size: -
J gene: TRBJ2-5
V gene: TRBV12-3/TRBV12-4

CDR3 DNA: TGTGCCAGCTCACCGGTCCGGGACAGGGCCACTGAAGCTTTCTTT
CDR3 protein: CASSPVRDRATEAFF
D gene: TRBD1
clone size: -
J gene: TRBJ1-1
V gene: TRBV18

CDR3 DNA: TGTGCCAGCAGCTCCACAGGGGTCGGGGAGCTGTTTTTT
CDR3 protein: CASSSTGVGELFF
D gene: TRBD1
clone size: few
J gene: TRBJ2-2
V gene: TRBV7-2

CDR3 DNA: TGTGCCAGCAGCCTCATTCGCGGGGGGCCGCCTGCGGCAGATACGCAGTATTTT
CDR3 protein: CASSLIRGGPPAADTQYF
D gene: TRBD2
clone size: -
J gene: TRBJ2-3
V gene: TRBV7-8

CDR3 DNA: TGCAGCGATCTAGCGGGAGGGGCAGATACGCAGTATTTT
CDR3 protein: CSDLAGGADTQYF
D gene: TRBD2
clone size: -
J gene: TRBJ2-3
V gene: TRBV29-1

CDR3 DNA: TGCAGCGTTGTCGAAGCCACAGATACGCAGTATTTT
CDR3 protein: CSVVEATDTQYF
D gene: -
clone size: few
J gene: TRBJ2-3
V gene: TRBV29-1

CDR3 DNA: TGTGCCAGCTCGACCGACAGGGAAGGAAACACCATATATTTT
CDR3 protein: CASSTDREGNTIYF
D gene: TRBD1
clone size: -
J gene: TRBJ1-3
V gene: TRBV18

CDR3 DNA: TGCGCCAGCCGACTCGCCCCGGGGGGCGATGAGCAGTTCTTC
CDR3 protein: CASRLAPGGDEQFF
D gene: -
clone size: few
J gene: TRBJ2-1
V gene: TRBV5-1

CDR3 DNA: TGTGCCAGCAGCCAAGATCCTCAAGTCCTACCGGGCGAGCAGTACTTC
CDR3 protein: CASSQDPQVLPGEQYF
D gene: -
clone size: -
J gene: TRBJ2-7
V gene: TRBV24-1

CDR3 DNA: TGTGCCGGCAGTCCCCAACCGGGACTAGCGGGAGGGGAGCTGTTTTTT
CDR3 protein: CAGSPQPGLAGGELFF
D gene: TRBD2
clone size: -
J gene: TRBJ2-2
V gene: TRBV6-5

CDR3 DNA: TGTGCCAGCAGTCGGCCCCTCGGGGAGACCCAGTACTTC
CDR3 protein: CASSRPLGETQYF
D gene: -
clone size: -
J gene: TRBJ2-5
V gene: TRBV6-5

CDR3 DNA: TGTGCCATCAGTGAAAGGGGAGATGAAAAACTGTTTTTT
CDR3 protein: CAISERGDEKLFF
D gene: -
clone size: few
J gene: TRBJ1-4
V gene: TRBV10-3

CDR3 DNA: TGTGCCAGCAGCCAAGGGGTGGCTGAAGCTTTCTTT
CDR3 protein: CASSQGVAEAFF
D gene: -
clone size: -
J gene: TRBJ1-1
V gene: TRBV3-1

CDR3 DNA: TGTGCCAGCATTTCCTCGGGGGATCAGGGAGATACGCAGTATTTT
CDR3 protein: CASISSGDQGDTQYF
D gene: -
clone size: many
J gene: TRBJ2-3
V gene: TRBV6-5

CDR3 DNA: TGTGCCAGCAGCCAATTCACGGGGGGCTACGAGCAGTACTTC
CDR3 protein: CASSQFTGGYEQYF
D gene: TRBD2
clone size: few
J gene: TRBJ2-7
V gene: TRBV14

CDR3 DNA: TGTGCCAGCAGTTTTCACAGTAGCATGAACACTGAAGCTTTCTTT
CDR3 protein: CASSFHSSMNTEAFF
D gene: -
clone size: -
J gene: TRBJ1-1
V gene: TRBV12-3/TRBV12-4

CDR3 DNA: TGTGCCAGCACCTCGGGACTAGCGGGAGGAGAGACCCAGTACTTC
CDR3 protein: CASTSGLAGGETQYF
D gene: TRBD2
clone size: few
J gene: TRBJ2-5
V gene: TRBV12-3/TRBV12-4

CDR3 DNA: TGTGCCAGCAGTGAGGACTCCTTCCTCAGAGATACGCAGTATTTT
CDR3 protein: CASSEDSFLRDTQYF
D gene: -
clone size: -
J gene: TRBJ2-3
V gene: TRBV6-2/TRBV6-3

CDR3 DNA: TGTGCCGGACGTGGCTACACCTTC
CDR3 protein: CAGRGYTF
D gene: -
clone size: -
J gene: TRBJ1-2
V gene: TRBV12-3/TRBV12-4

CDR3 DNA: TGCGCCAGCAGCTTAGACAGGGGGTCGGGCTACGAGCAGTACTTC
CDR3 protein: CASSLDRGSGYEQYF
D gene: TRBD1
clone size: few
J gene: TRBJ2-7
V gene: TRBV5-1

CDR3 DNA: TGTGCCATCGGGAAGGGGGACGAGCAGTACTTC
CDR3 protein: CAIGKGDEQYF
D gene: -
clone size: few
J gene: TRBJ2-7
V gene: TRBV10-3

CDR3 DNA: TGTGCCAGCAGTTTACGGACAGGGGGCGACTATGGCTACACCTTC
CDR3 protein: CASSLRTGGDYGYTF
D gene: TRBD1
clone size: -
J gene: TRBJ1-2
V gene: TRBV12-3/TRBV12-4

CDR3 DNA: TGCAGTGCTAGAGTTGGGGCTAGCGGGGGCAAATACGAGCAGTACTTC
CDR3 protein: CSARVGASGGKYEQYF
D gene: TRBD2
clone size: -
J gene: TRBJ2-7
V gene: TRBV20-1

CDR3 DNA: TGTGCCAGTCTGAGCGGGACCCCCAGAAATGAGCAGTTCTTC
CDR3 protein: CASLSGTPRNEQFF
D gene: TRBD2
clone size: few
J gene: TRBJ2-1
V gene: TRBV2